These 31 T cell receptor beta chains were sequenced from one sample in a study of blood T cell repertoires in COVID-19. TCRdb's table, derived via immunoSEQ multiplex PCR, lists solely in-frame clones and lacks some. The sample lists 60,000 to 85,000 clones, about 85% occurring once. The sample was peripheral blood. The source is a woman in her 50s with COVID-19, enrolled during active disease.

V and J are TRBV13 and TRBJ2-1; TRBD2 matches 12 bases. Trimming took 4 bases from V and 3 from J; bases not matched to a gene: 7. CDR1 PRHDT and CDR2 FYEKMQ come from the germline V gene (reference sequence). This CDR3 is 17 amino acids long. The CDR3 DNA is TGTGCCAGCAGCTCCTGGACTAGCGGGGCCTACTACAATGAGCAGTTCTTC. Translated: CASSSWTSGAYYNEQFF.

The chain uses TRBV7-8 and TRBJ2-2; TRBD1 is a possible D gene (5 bases). This CDR3 is 15 amino acids long. Germline V gene data show CDR1 as SGHVS and CDR2 as FQNEAQ. Trimming removed 6 bases at V and 6 bases at J, with 17 bases between. In DNA, the CDR3 is TGTGCCAGCAGTCTAAGGGAATTAGGGGCCGGGGAGCTGTTTTTT. Translation gives CASSLRELGAGELFF.

This clone was seen just once. This rearrangement joins TRBV3-1 (or the pseudogene TRBV3-2) to TRBJ2-1; TRBD2 agrees at 12 bases. The CDR3 is made up of 15 amino acids. After removal of 6 bases from V and 0 bases from J, the junction contained 0 bases not matched to a gene. Germline V lookup: CDR1 LGHDT, CDR2 YNNKEL (reference sequence). The CDR3: CASRTSGSSYNEQFF. The CDR3 DNA follows: TGTGCCAGCAGGACTAGCGGGAGCTCCTACAATGAGCAGTTCTTC.

This clone was detected a few times. The rearrangement uses TRBV4-2 and TRBJ1-4; 7 bases match TRBD1. The CDR3 covers 15 residues. Losses at the gene ends were 4 bases for V and 0 bases for J; bases not matched to a gene: 2. Germline CDR1 reads LGHNA; CDR2 reads YNFKEQ. Here the CDR3 DNA reads TGTGCCAGCAGCCCGGGGACAGCAACTAATGAAAAACTGTTTTTT. This sequence encodes CASSPGTATNEKLFF.

This clone was seen a single time. This specimen includes other DNA sequences encoding the same CDR3. The chain employs TRBV12-3 or TRBV12-4 and TRBJ2-7; D is unresolved. With 5 bases removed from V and 4 bases from J, the gap between germline ends came to 6 bases. The CDR3 consists of 11 residues. The chain's CDR3 is CASSPGYEQYF. Here the CDR3 DNA reads TGTGCCAGCAGTCCCGGTTACGAGCAGTACTTC.

This clone was seen only once. As DNA, the CDR3 is TGTGCCAGCAAAACGTGGACAGGGAGCCGCTACGAGCAGTACTTC. The encoded protein is CASKTWTGSRYEQYF. J is TRBJ2-7 and V is TRBV6-5, with 8 positions matching TRBD1. Unmatched junction bases numbered 11, after V lost 7 bases and J lost 3 bases. In germline, CDR1 is MNHEY, CDR2 SVGAGI. CDR3 length: 15 amino acids.

This clone was recorded only once. The J gene is TRBJ2-3, the V gene TRBV6-6, with a tentative D call TRBD1 (6 bases). CDR1 MNHNY and CDR2 SVGAGI come from the germline V gene (reference sequence). Trimming cost V 5 bases and J 4 bases, with 16 bases left between them. The CDR3 consists of 15 residues. The CDR3 DNA reads as TGTGCCAGCAGTCAAGTAGGGGGATCCGCAGATACGCAGTATTTT. As protein: CASSQVGGSADTQYF.

This sequence joins TRBV7-9 and TRBJ1-1; D not resolved. The germline CDR1 and CDR2 sequences are SEHNR and FQNEAQ (reference sequence). The CDR3 is 13 residues long. The V gene lost 2 bases and the J gene lost 3 bases, with 7 bases spanning the gap. CDR3 sequence: CASSLTPDTEAFF. DNA of the CDR3: TGTGCCAGCAGCTTAACCCCGGACACTGAAGCTTTCTTT.

The chain recombines TRBV5-4 with TRBJ2-2; possible D gene TRBD2, 6 bases. CDR1 is SGHNT and CDR2 is YYREEE in the germline V gene (reference sequence). CDR3 length: 15 amino acids. The V end was cut by 1 base, the J end by 2 bases, with 9 bases between. The CDR3 bases are TGTGCCAGCAGCTTGAGTAGCGGAAACACCGGGGAGCTGTTTTTT. Its translation is CASSLSSGNTGELFF. Drawing the rest from reference TRBV5-4 and TRBJ2-2, the complete variable domain is ETGVTQSPTHLIKTRGQQVTLRCSSQSGHNTVSWYQQALGQGPQFIFQYYREEENGRGNFPPRFSGLQFPNYSSELNVNALELDDSALYLCASSLSSGNTGELFFGEGSRLTVL.

The chain couples TRBV18 to TRBJ2-4; 9 nucleotides agree with TRBD1. J lost 8 bases, V lost 4 bases, and 9 bases had no gene match. This CDR3 contains 15 residues. Germline CDR1 is KGHSH and CDR2 is LQKENI. CDR3 coding DNA: TGTGCCAGCTCACGTTACTCCGGGACAGGGCACATTCAGTACTTC. Translation: CASSRYSGTGHIQYF.

CDR3 residues: CASSPRRGVTGELFF. In nucleotides, the CDR3 is TGTGCCAGCAGCCCCCGCAGGGGAGTGACCGGGGAGCTGTTTTTT. The chain combines TRBV7-9 with TRBJ2-2, with D possibly matching TRBD1 (6 bases). Trimming pared 5 bases from V and 5 bases from J, leaving 15 bases between. Germline CDR1 and CDR2: SEHNR and FQNEAQ (reference sequence). This CDR3 spans 15 amino acids. The full variable domain, rest sourced from reference TRBV7-9 and TRBJ2-2, is DTGVSQNPRHKITKRGQNVTFRCDPISEHNRLYWYRQTLGQGPEFLTYFQNEAQLEKSRLLSDRFSAERPKGSFSTLEIQRTEQGDSAMYLCASSPRRGVTGELFFGEGSRLTVL.

The chain joins TRBV30 to TRBJ1-1; D ambiguous. There are 10 residues in the CDR3. Germline lookup yields CDR1 GTSNPN and CDR2 SVGIG (reference sequence). V shed 3 bases and J shed 6 bases, with 5 bases lying between them. CDR3 nucleotide sequence: TGTGCCTGGAGCCGGTCTGAAGCTTTCTTT. It codes for CAWSRSEAFF. Looking up the rest from reference TRBV30 and TRBJ1-1 gives the full variable domain: SQTIHQWPATLVQPVGSPLSLECTVEGTSNPNLYWYRQAAGRGLQLLFYSVGIGQISSEVPQNLSASRPQDRQFILSSKKLLLSDSGFYLCAWSRSEAFFGQGTRLTVV.

The V gene is TRBV19, the J gene TRBJ2-1; 11 bases are shared with TRBD2. The CDR3 has 14 amino acids. CDR1 and CDR2 (germline): LNHDA, SQIVND (reference sequence). With 1 base clipped from V and 13 bases from J, the junction kept 6 bases outside the gene matches. CDR3 sequence (DNA): TGTGCCAGTAGTATAGCCCCTAGCGGGGGGTCACAGTTCTTC. This codes for CASSIAPSGGSQFF. The entire variable domain, with the rest obtained from reference TRBV19 and TRBJ2-1, is as follows: DGGITQSPKYLFRKEGQNVTLSCEQNLNHDAMYWYRQDPGQGLRLIYYSQIVNDFQKGDIAEGYSVSREKKESFPLTVTSAQKNPTAFYLCASSIAPSGGSQFFGPGTRLTVL.

This clone was observed a single time. This rearrangement joins TRBV5-1 to TRBJ1-1; D not certain. V was cut by 0 bases and J by 7 bases, with 4 bases left in between. This CDR3 has 11 residues. The germline CDR1 and CDR2 sequences are SGHRS and YFSETQ. CDR3 residues: CASSLAGEAFF. CDR3 sequence (DNA): TGCGCCAGCAGCTTGGCCGGTGAAGCTTTCTTT.

The genes are TRBV9 and TRBJ2-3, with a possible D match to TRBD2 (6 bases). The CDR3 length is 16 residues. Germline loops: CDR1 SGDLS, CDR2 YYNGEE. The ends were cut back, 4 bases at V and 2 bases at J, with 17 bases in the middle. The CDR3 spells CASSPPPSANTDTQYF. DNA of the CDR3: TGTGCCAGCAGCCCCCCCCCTAGCGCCAACACAGATACGCAGTATTTT.

This clone occurred a few times. Germline is not matched at one junction end, which may reflect a read error. The rearrangement joins TRBV5-1 to TRBJ1-1; 11 bases line up with TRBD1. This CDR3 has 15 residues. Germline CDR1 and CDR2: SGHRS and YFSETQ. The CDR3, as DNA: TGCGCCAGCAGCGGGACAGGGGGTATGAATACTGAAGCTTTCTTT. Protein sequence: CASSGTGGMNTEAFF.

The J gene is TRBJ1-2, the V gene TRBV7-3; D possibly corresponds to TRBD1 (5 bases). Germline loops: CDR1 SGHTA, CDR2 FQGTGA. This CDR3 has 18 amino acids. Trimming removed 2 bases from V and 2 bases from J, with 21 bases in between. The CDR3: CASSLHPVQAVGNYGYTF. As DNA, the CDR3 is TGTGCCAGCAGCTTACACCCAGTACAGGCGGTAGGGAACTATGGCTACACCTTC.

The gene calls are TRBV10-3 and TRBJ2-7, with 8 bases fitting TRBD2. V lost 0 bases and J lost 0; bases outside the gene matches: 1. The CDR3 is made up of 15 amino acids. CDR1 is ENHRY and CDR2 is SYGVKD in the germline V gene. CDR3 sequence: CAISESGTSSYEQYF. The CDR3 nucleotides read TGTGCCATCAGTGAGTCGGGGACTAGCTCCTACGAGCAGTACTTC.

This clone has only a few counts. This chain joins TRBV6-2 or TRBV6-3 and TRBJ2-7; D is possibly TRBD1 (6 bases). This CDR3 contains 14 residues. Trimming took off 4 bases at V and 0 bases at J, with 10 bases between the two ends. Germline CDR1 is MNHEY and CDR2 is SVGEGT. CDR3: CASSWTAASYEQYF. In DNA, the CDR3 is TGTGCCAGCAGTTGGACAGCAGCCTCCTACGAGCAGTACTTC.

This clone was picked up one time. V and J are TRBV5-4 and TRBJ2-7; D is uncertain. CDR3 length: 14 amino acids. V was cut by 0 bases and J by 3 bases, with 10 bases left in between. Looked up from germline, CDR1 is SGHNT and CDR2 is YYREEE (reference sequence). This CDR3 reads CASSLEVASYEQYF. The CDR3 DNA sequence: TGTGCCAGCAGCTTGGAGGTTGCTAGCTACGAGCAGTACTTC. Together with reference TRBV5-4 and TRBJ2-7, the CDR3 gives the full variable domain: ETGVTQSPTHLIKTRGQQVTLRCSSQSGHNTVSWYQQALGQGPQFIFQYYREEENGRGNFPPRFSGLQFPNYSSELNVNALELDDSALYLCASSLEVASYEQYFGPGTRLTVT.

This clone was seen only once. The chain has TRBV19 and TRBJ2-7; D uncertain. Germline values: CDR1 LNHDA, CDR2 SQIVND (reference sequence). V was trimmed by 4 bases and J by 3 bases, leaving 10 bases between them. CDR3 size: 13 residues. The CDR3 region is CASSTRHNYEQYF. CDR3 nucleotides: TGTGCCAGTAGTACCCGACACAACTACGAGCAGTACTTC.

The V and J genes are TRBV11-3 and TRBJ2-7, with 13 bases matching TRBD2. The germline V gene encodes CDR1 SGHNT and CDR2 YENEEA. This CDR3 is 15 amino acids long. V lost 5 bases to trimming and J lost 9 bases; unmatched junction nucleotides: 10. CDR3 nucleotides: TGTGCCAGCAGCGGGCCGGGACTAGCGGGATTGAGGCAGTACTTC. This translates into CASSGPGLAGLRQYF.

J is TRBJ2-7 and V is TRBV5-1, with TRBD2 identical over 10 bases. V was pared by 0 bases and J by 3 bases, with 6 bases of the junction left unmatched. The germline gives CDR1 SGHRS, CDR2 YFSETQ. The CDR3 runs to 16 residues. CDR3 bases: TGCGCCAGCAGCTTGGTCTCTAGCGGGAGTTTCTACGAGCAGTACTTC. This translates into CASSLVSSGSFYEQYF.

The rearrangement links TRBV28 to TRBJ2-7; D not certain. The CDR3 covers 12 residues. Per germline, CDR1 MDHEN and CDR2 SYDVKM. V was trimmed by 2 bases and J by 5 bases, leaving 7 bases between them. CDR3 in amino acids: CASSLGVDEQYF. Written as DNA, the CDR3 is TGTGCCAGCAGTTTAGGAGTGGACGAGCAGTACTTC.

This clone was seen once. The chain joins TRBV2 to TRBJ1-1; 7 positions match TRBD1. Germline trimming cut 10 bases from V and 4 bases from J; bases unmatched to any gene: 12. The length of the CDR3 is 14 residues. Germline CDR1 and CDR2: SNHLY and FYNNEI. The CDR3 is CATSLRQGGTEAFF. The CDR3 DNA is TGTGCCACTTCGCTACGACAGGGCGGCACTGAAGCTTTCTTT.

This sequence joins TRBV3-1 (or the pseudogene TRBV3-2) and TRBJ1-2, with D perhaps TRBD1 (5 bases). Trimming took 0 bases from V and 8 from J, leaving 16 bases between them. There are 15 residues in the CDR3. Germline V gene sequence: CDR1 LGHDT, CDR2 YNNKEL (reference sequence). The CDR3 bases are TGTGCCAGCAGCCAAGATATAACAGGCCGCGAGGGCTACACCTTC. This sequence encodes CASSQDITGREGYTF.

This chain connects TRBV7-3 to TRBJ2-3; 9 bases are a match to TRBD2. This CDR3 comprises 14 residues. The V segment lost 5 bases and the J segment 6 bases; nucleotides outside the gene matches: 6. Germline loops: CDR1 SGHTA, CDR2 FQGTGA. CDR3 in amino acids: CASSPRTSADTQYF. The DNA of the CDR3 is TGTGCCAGCAGCCCCCGGACTAGCGCGGATACGCAGTATTTT.

The rearrangement uses TRBV7-6 and TRBJ1-5; a possible D gene is TRBD1 (5 bases). Trimming cost V 0 bases and J 11 bases, with 17 bases left between them. This CDR3 has 15 residues. Germline CDR1 and CDR2: SGHVS and FNYEAQ. The CDR3: CASSLAAPGRGAQHF. In DNA, the CDR3 is TGTGCCAGCAGCTTAGCGGCCCCCGGGCGGGGGGCCCAGCATTTT.

The chain recombines TRBV27 with TRBJ2-1; possible D gene TRBD2, 5 bases. Trimming pared 6 bases from V and 4 bases from J, leaving 13 bases between. Germline CDR1 and CDR2: MNHEY and SMNVEV (reference sequence). There are 14 residues in the CDR3. The CDR3 DNA sequence: TGTGCCAGCAGGCTCTACCCGGGGTACAATGAGCAGTTCTTC. This codes for CASRLYPGYNEQFF.

The V and J genes are TRBV11-3 and TRBJ2-2; 9 bases are shared with TRBD1. This CDR3 region has 16 residues. Germline CDR1 is SGHNT and CDR2 is YENEEA. V trimming: 5 bases; J trimming: 5 bases; junction bases outside the gene matches: 9. The CDR3 DNA sequence: TGTGCCAGCAGCCCCCGCGACGGGACAGGGACCGGGGAGCTGTTTTTT. Protein: CASSPRDGTGTGELFF.

This clone is a singleton in its sample. The chain couples TRBV7-2 to TRBJ2-3; D may be TRBD2 (5 bases). V lost 1 base, J lost 2 bases, and 10 bases lay in between. Germline assignment: CDR1 SGHTA and CDR2 FQGNSA. The CDR3 loop spans 15 amino acids. DNA for the CDR3: TGTGCCAGCAGCTTAGGAGCGGTACCCACAGATACGCAGTATTTT. It encodes CASSLGAVPTDTQYF.